Following are 14 T cell receptor beta chains from one sample sequenced in a study of T cells in Graves' hyperthyroidism and ophthalmopathy. RNA transcripts provided the source from which TCR beta CDR3 regions were amplified. A set of HTBI primers served as the primers for a first-round RT-PCR of the TCR CDR3. TCRdb recomputed calls from the multiplex PCR reads with MiXCR, one row per CDR3 protein. The sample has about 270,000 distinct CDR3 sequences; about 20% are singletons. Sequencing was performed on blood. The receptors here all came from a man aged 25 to 40 with Graves' ophthalmopathy.

This clonotype was seen a few times. This sequence joins TRBV6-1 and TRBJ1-1; the match to TRBD1 covers 7 bases. V lost 7 bases, J lost 0 bases, and 11 bases stayed unmatched. The CDR3 is 16 residues long. CDR1 and CDR2 (germline): MNHNS, SASEGT. CDR3 sequence: CASTPARGQLNTEAFF. DNA of the CDR3: TGTGCCAGCACCCCAGCCCGGGGACAGTTGAACACTGAAGCTTTCTTT.

About this clonotype itself: A much bigger clone sits one base away, suggesting this may be a read error. This likely comes from a read error, as the CDR3 has no conserved phenylalanine or tryptophan at its end. The chain carries TRBV20-1 and TRBJ2-7; 9 bases are shared with TRBD2. V was pared by 1 base and J by 1 base, with 2 bases of the junction left unmatched. Germline V gene data show CDR1 as DFQATT and CDR2 as SNEGSKA (reference sequence). This CDR3 is built from 14 residues. CDR3 region: CSARGREGSYEQYS. The CDR3 nucleotides are TGCAGTGCTAGAGGGCGGGAGGGGTCCTACGAGCAGTACTCC.

The gene calls are TRBV10-1 and TRBJ1-5; the D is unclear. Germline V gene sequence: CDR1 WNHNN, CDR2 SYGVQD (reference sequence). CDR3 size: 14 residues. V lost 8 bases to trimming and J lost 5 bases, with 16 bases between them. DNA for the CDR3: TGCGCCAGCCGGCGAGGGAGGTACGATCAGCCCCAGCATTTT. Translated, it gives CASRRGRYDQPQHF.

This clonotype was picked up many times. This chain links TRBV27 with TRBJ2-1, with 12 positions matching TRBD2. CDR1 MNHEY and CDR2 SMNVEV come from the germline V gene (reference sequence). J gave up 3 bases and V 2 bases, and 5 bases lay outside the gene matches. The CDR3 length is 17 residues. CDR3 sequence reads: CASSLTGLAGHYNEQFF. CDR3 coding DNA: TGTGCCAGCAGTTTAACTGGACTAGCGGGACACTACAATGAGCAGTTCTTC.

The chain joins TRBV28 to TRBJ1-5; possibly TRBD1 for D (6 bases). Germline CDR1 is MDHEN and CDR2 is SYDVKM. The CDR3 length is 15 residues. With 5 bases removed from V and 2 bases from J, the gap between germline ends came to 13 bases. The CDR3 bases are TGTGCCAGCAGTGTGGGGGGGCATGGCAATCAGCCCCAGCATTTT. This sequence encodes CASSVGGHGNQPQHF.

This clonotype was picked up many times. The chain employs TRBV20-1 and TRBJ2-1; D ambiguous. Germline V gene lookup returns CDR1 DFQATT and CDR2 SNEGSKA (reference sequence). The V end was cut by 3 bases, the J end by 4 bases, with 10 bases between. The CDR3 consists of 13 residues. The CDR3: CSASGVRYNEQFF. CDR3 bases: TGCAGTGCTAGTGGGGTGCGGTACAATGAGCAGTTCTTC.

This clonotype showed up just a few times. The rearrangement joins TRBV5-1 to TRBJ2-1; D ambiguous. V gave up 1 base and J gave up 8 bases, with 13 bases separating them. CDR1 and CDR2 from the germline V gene are SGHRS and YFSETQ. This CDR3 has 14 residues. The CDR3 DNA follows: TGCGCCAGCAGCTTGCCGACCCCTGCGGATGAGCAGTTCTTC. Translated, it gives CASSLPTPADEQFF.

This clonotype was seen more than once but under ten times. CDR3 bases: TGTGCCAGCAGCTTAGTTCGGACAGGCTCCTACGAGCAGTACTTC. This sequence encodes CASSLVRTGSYEQYF. The chain recombines TRBV7-2 with TRBJ2-7, with TRBD1 matching 7 bases. Germline values: CDR1 SGHTA, CDR2 FQGNSA. With 1 base clipped from V and 0 bases from J, the junction kept 3 bases outside the gene matches. The CDR3 is 15 residues long.

The chain has TRBV6-1 and TRBJ2-2; D is ambiguous. The V gene lost 9 bases and the J gene lost 1 base, with 12 bases spanning the gap. The V gene's germline CDR1 is MNHNS and CDR2 SASEGT. The CDR3 is 14 residues long. The CDR3 region has the DNA TGTGCCAGTGCTATAAACTGGAACACCGGGGAGCTGTTTTTT. Translated, it gives CASAINWNTGELFF.

The V call is TRBV6-1, the J call TRBJ2-1, with D hard to call. This CDR3 has 13 amino acids. V was pared by 5 bases and J by 9 bases, with 14 bases between. Germline CDR1 is MNHNS and CDR2 is SASEGT. CDR3 nucleotide sequence: TGTGCCAGCAGTCCCGTGTTGGTAGGTGAGCAGTTCTTC. Translating gives CASSPVLVGEQFF.

This clonotype was found many times. The J gene is TRBJ2-7, the V gene TRBV7-9; a weak D match, TRBD2 (5 bases). Looked up from germline, CDR1 is SEHNR and CDR2 is FQNEAQ (reference sequence). The CDR3 loop spans 12 amino acids. V was shortened by 1 base and J by 13 bases, with 14 bases between the two germline ends. CDR3 protein: CASSLDPSLAYF. CDR3 coding DNA: TGTGCCAGCAGCTTAGACCCTAGTCTAGCATACTTC. Complete variable domain (other parts from reference TRBV7-9 and TRBJ2-7): DTGVSQNPRHKITKRGQNVTFRCDPISEHNRLYWYRQTLGQGPEFLTYFQNEAQLEKSRLLSDRFSAERPKGSFSTLEIQRTEQGDSAMYLCASSLDPSLAYFGPGTRLTVT.

This clonotype was detected only once. This sequence joins TRBV6-2 or TRBV6-3 and TRBJ2-1, with 9 bases matching TRBD2. The junction had 9 bases not matched to a gene; V was cut back by 8 bases and J by 10 bases. Germline V lookup: CDR1 MNHEY, CDR2 SVGEGT. CDR3 length equals 13 residues. For the CDR3, the DNA is TGTGCCAGCGCCCAGGGCGGGAGGGCGGAGCAGTTCTTC. This translates into CASAQGGRAEQFF.

This clonotype was seen a few times. The genes are TRBV5-4 and TRBJ2-1, with 8 bases fitting TRBD2. J gave up 14 bases and V 0 bases, and 16 bases lay outside the gene matches. This CDR3 region has 16 residues. The germline V gene has CDR1 SGHNT and CDR2 YYREEE (reference sequence). CDR3 loop: CASSLVSGTGGQVEFF. For the CDR3, the DNA is TGTGCCAGCAGCTTGGTATCGGGGACGGGAGGGCAAGTCGAGTTCTTC.

The table lists this clonotype with many counts. This sequence joins TRBV7-2 and TRBJ2-3, with 7 bases that match TRBD2. The V gene end was trimmed by 5 bases and the J gene end by 0 bases; junction bases not matched to a gene: 8. CDR3 length: 16 amino acids. Germline CDR1 is SGHTA and CDR2 is FQGNSA. The CDR3 loop is CASSQRPSGSTDTQYF. The CDR3 DNA is TGTGCCAGCAGCCAACGACCTAGCGGTAGCACAGATACGCAGTATTTT.